The rows below give T cell receptor beta chains drawn from one sample of a study of technical replicates of blood from several donors. Measured with immunoSEQ multiplex PCR; TCRdb has only the in-frame clones, and not every one. The profile shows 45,000 to 55,000 clones, roughly 94% of them singletons. Sequencing was done on a sample of T cells isolated from PBMCs. Receptors were obtained from a human donor in good health. Both conserved end residues are part of each CDR3. The D gene is left open where the match is weak. Expanded clones get a size class; other rows say once, few or many, or leave the size out.

NA	TRBV9	TRBJ1-1	TRBD1	TGTGCCAGCAGCACAGGGACAGGCAGAGAAAAAGCTTTCTTT	CASSTGTGREKAFF
NA	TRBV10-3	TRBJ2-5	TRBD2	TGTGCCATCAGTGACCCTAGCGGGGGGGCGGAGGAGACCCAGTACTTC	CAISDPSGGAEETQYF
NA	TRBV7-6	TRBJ1-1	NA	TGTGCCAGCAGCTTAGGATCGGCAGGGCGCTACACTGAAGCTTTCTTT	CASSLGSAGRYTEAFF
once	TRBV29-1	TRBJ1-2	NA	TGCAGCGTTTTGCAGGGTAACTATGGCTACACCTTC	CSVLQGNYGYTF
NA	TRBV7-2	TRBJ1-2	NA	TGTGCCGGAATTGGGGCAGGGGCCTTCTATGGCTACACCTTC	CAGIGAGAFYGYTF
NA	TRBV28	TRBJ2-7	TRBD2	TGTGCCAGCAGTTTAGCGGCTCTAGCGGGAGTCTACGAGCAGTACTTC	CASSLAALAGVYEQYF
NA	TRBV10-3	TRBJ1-1	NA	TGTGCCATCAGTCTACAACAGGGAGGGACTGAAGCTTTCTTT	CAISLQQGGTEAFF
NA	TRBV5-5	TRBJ1-1	NA	TGTGCCAGCAGACAGAGAGCACTGGTTGAAGCTTTCTTT	CASRQRALVEAFF
NA	TRBV6-6	TRBJ2-7	NA	TGTGCCAGCAGCAGACAGGACGGCTACGAGCAGTACTTC	CASSRQDGYEQYF
NA	TRBV10-1	TRBJ2-3	TRBD2	TGCGCCAGCAGTATTATAGCGGGAGGGACGACAGATACGCAGTATTTT	CASSIIAGGTTDTQYF
NA	TRBV7-9	TRBJ1-3	TRBD1	TGTGCCAGCAGTAACTCGACAGGGGTGAGAAACACCATATATTTT	CASSNSTGVRNTIYF
NA	TRBV6-5	TRBJ2-1	TRBD2	TGTGCCAGCAGTTTGGCTAGCGGGTTGTCCCATGAGCAGTTCTTC	CASSLASGLSHEQFF
once	TRBV9	TRBJ2-7	NA	TGTGCCAGCAGCGCCGACATCGCCTACGAGCAGTACTTC	CASSADIAYEQYF
NA	TRBV15	TRBJ2-7	NA	TGTGCCACCAGCGGGAGGACCTACGAGCAGTACTTC	CATSGRTYEQYF
NA	TRBV10-3	TRBJ2-3	NA	TGTGCCATCAGTGTCACGACTAGCACAGATACGCAGTATTTT	CAISVTTSTDTQYF
NA	TRBV11-3	TRBJ2-5	NA	TGTGCCAGCAGCACCCCGTCGTACGAGGAGACCCAGTACTTC	CASSTPSYEETQYF
NA	TRBV5-1	TRBJ2-5	TRBD2	TGCGCCAGCAGCTCATCCGGGACTAGCGGGGGGAGGAAGACCCAGTACTTC	CASSSSGTSGGRKTQYF
NA	TRBV5-1	TRBJ1-4	NA	TGCGCCAGCAGCTTGACAGGGTCTGAAAAACTGTTTTTT	CASSLTGSEKLFF
NA	TRBV5-1	TRBJ2-1	TRBD2	TGCGCCAGCAGCTTGGCCTTGTTGGCGGGAGATTCACCCGACGGGCAGTTCTTC	CASSLALLAGDSPDGQFF
NA	TRBV6-5	TRBJ1-4	TRBD1	TGTGCCAGCAGCCGAACGACAGGGGCGGAAAAACTGTTTTTT	CASSRTTGAEKLFF
NA	TRBV28	TRBJ1-1	TRBD1	TGTGCCACCCGACCGGGACAGGGTTCTGAAGCTTTCTTT	CATRPGQGSEAFF
NA	TRBV28	TRBJ1-4	NA	TGTGCCAGCATCCTAGCCTCTGCAACTAATGAAAAACTGTTTTTT	CASILASATNEKLFF
NA	TRBV7-3	TRBJ1-1	TRBD1	TGTGCCAGCAGCTTCGCAGGGGGTAACACTGAAGCTTTCTTT	CASSFAGGNTEAFF
NA	TRBV29-1	TRBJ2-7	TRBD1	TGCAGCGTTGAGGGACAGGCCTACGAGCAGTACTTC	CSVEGQAYEQYF
NA	TRBV28	TRBJ2-2	NA	TGTGCCAGCATCCCGGACAGCCCTGCGAACACCGGGGAGCTGTTTTTT	CASIPDSPANTGELFF
NA	TRBV6-5	TRBJ2-6	NA	TGTGCCAGCAATATACATCCTGGGGCCAACGTCCTGACTTTC	CASNIHPGANVLTF
NA	TRBV7-6	TRBJ1-5	TRBD1	TGTGCCAGCAGCTCCTATGACAGGGGAAATCAGCCCCAGCATTTT	CASSSYDRGNQPQHF
NA	TRBV5-1	TRBJ2-2	TRBD2	TGCGCCAGCAGCTTGGCCAGCGGGAACGACGGGGAGCTGTTTTTT	CASSLASGNDGELFF
NA	TRBV10-3	TRBJ2-7	NA	TGTGCCACCCAGCCAGGGGTACTTCTCGAGCAGTACTTC	CATQPGVLLEQYF
few	TRBV11-3	TRBJ1-1	NA	TGTGCCAGCAGCTCCTCTAACACTGAAGCTTTCTTT	CASSSSNTEAFF
NA	TRBV7-9	TRBJ2-7	TRBD2	TGTGCCAGCAGCTTAGTTGTCGGAGCGGGGGAGAACTACGAGCAGTACTTC	CASSLVVGAGENYEQYF
NA	TRBV5-1	TRBJ1-1	NA	TGCGCCAGCAGCCAACAAGGGGCTGAAGCTTTCTTT	CASSQQGAEAFF
NA	TRBV10-2	TRBJ2-5	NA	TGCGCCAGCAGGGATCGATGGGGCGTCGAAGAGACCCAGTACTTC	CASRDRWGVEETQYF
NA	TRBV7-9	TRBJ2-3	TRBD1	TGTGCCAGCAGCCATACAGGGGGTATGACAGATACGCAGTATTTT	CASSHTGGMTDTQYF
NA	TRBV10-2	TRBJ2-7	TRBD1	TGCGCCAGCAGTGAGCCAGGCCAGGGGGTCTTGTACGAGCAGTACTTC	CASSEPGQGVLYEQYF
NA	TRBV5-6	TRBJ1-5	TRBD1	TGTGCCAGCAGCTTAACCCCCTATCCAGGGGGAGGCCAGCCCCAGCATTTT	CASSLTPYPGGGQPQHF
NA	TRBV14	TRBJ1-5	TRBD1	TGTGCCAGCAGCCGCCCGCCCGGGACAGCGTATTTCAATCAGCCCCAGCATTTT	CASSRPPGTAYFNQPQHF
NA	TRBV10-1	TRBJ2-5	NA	TGCGCCAGCAGCGACAGCCAAGAGACCCAGTACTTC	CASSDSQETQYF
NA	TRBV29-1	TRBJ1-1	NA	TGCAGCGTTGGAATGGGGGAGGCTGAAGCTTTCTTT	CSVGMGEAEAFF
NA	TRBV7-6	TRBJ2-7	TRBD1	TGTGCCAGCAGCCCACAGACAGGGTATGGCGAGCAGTACTTC	CASSPQTGYGEQYF
NA	TRBV28	TRBJ2-1	NA	TGTGCCAGCAGCCCCCGGGTCCGGGGTAATGAGCAGTTCTTC	CASSPRVRGNEQFF
NA	TRBV28	TRBJ2-7	NA	TGTGCCAGCTATGGACCCAGGGAGGATTACGAGCAGTACTTC	CASYGPREDYEQYF
NA	TRBV10-1	TRBJ2-7	TRBD2	TGCGCCAGCAGTGAGTCGGGACTAGCGGGGAGCTCCTACGAGCAGTACTTC	CASSESGLAGSSYEQYF
NA	TRBV11-2	TRBJ1-2	NA	TGTGCCAGCAGCTTAGTCGAACGCATACAGTCGGGAGGCTACACCTTC	CASSLVERIQSGGYTF
NA	TRBV6-5	TRBJ2-1	TRBD2	TGTGCCAGCAGTCCCGGGACTAGGGGCAATGAGCAGTTCTTC	CASSPGTRGNEQFF
NA	TRBV10-3	TRBJ1-1	NA	TGTGCCATCAGGCAGGGGAACACTGAAGCTTTCTTT	CAIRQGNTEAFF
NA	TRBV29-1	TRBJ2-1	TRBD2	TGCAGCGCCCGACCGCGAGCGGGGTGGCGGGAGTTTGGCGAGCAGTTCTTC	CSARPRAGWREFGEQFF
NA	TRBV29-1	TRBJ1-4	NA	TGCAGCGTTGAACGCCAGCAGGGCAACGATAAACTGTTTTTT	CSVERQQGNDKLFF
NA	TRBV18	TRBJ1-2	NA	TGTGCCAGCTCACCCGACTCCTCGCAAGATCCTAACTATGGCTACACCTTC	CASSPDSSQDPNYGYTF
once	TRBV6-5	TRBJ2-5	NA	TGTGCCAGCAGTTACGGGAGAGGCCAAGAGACCCAGTACTTC	CASSYGRGQETQYF
NA	TRBV6-6	TRBJ1-1	NA	TGTGCCAGCAGTAGGGGGGGCACTGAAGCTTTCTTT	CASSRGGTEAFF
NA	TRBV10-2	TRBJ1-1	NA	TGCGCCAGCAGTAGCGACAGGTACACTGAAGCTTTCTTT	CASSSDRYTEAFF
NA	TRBV28	TRBJ1-2	NA	TGTGCCAGCAGTTTTGCAGGCCCGGAGGGCTATGGCTACACCTTC	CASSFAGPEGYGYTF
NA	TRBV5-4	TRBJ2-2	NA	TGTGCCAGCAGCTTGGATTCATTGGAGCTGTTTTTT	CASSLDSLELFF
NA	TRBV14	TRBJ2-7	NA	TGTGCCAGCACTCCCTCCTCCGGGTCCTACGAGCAGTACTTC	CASTPSSGSYEQYF
once	TRBV7-9	TRBJ2-5	TRBD1	TGTGCCAGCAGCTTCCCCAAGAGACTGGACAGGCTCCAAGAGACCCAGTACTTC	CASSFPKRLDRLQETQYF
NA	TRBV7-8	TRBJ2-7	NA	TGTGCCAGCAGCTCGGCGGATGCCTACGAGCAGTACTTC	CASSSADAYEQYF
few	TRBV11-1	TRBJ2-7	NA	TGTGCCAGCAGCGCAGGACAAGGGGAAGTGGGGGAGCAGTACTTC	CASSAGQGEVGEQYF
NA	TRBV7-3	TRBJ2-2	TRBD2	TGTGCCAGCAGCTTATCTAGCGGAGGCACCGGGGAGCTGTTTTTT	CASSLSSGGTGELFF
NA	TRBV5-4	TRBJ2-3	TRBD2	TGTGCCAGCAGCCAAGGACTAGCGGGAGTTACAGATACGCAGTATTTT	CASSQGLAGVTDTQYF